The entry below gives a single T cell receptor beta chain sequence along with its context. What it binds is unknown. This entry belongs to a study of T cell repertoires in cytomegalovirus infection. Across the study: CMV infection plus the matching HLA type was flagged by public TCR beta signatures. Study findings and constraints: Cumulative frequency of public TCR beta families picked out carriers of CMV plus the relevant HLA.

Using its own MiXCR run on the reads, TCRdb lists one record per CDR3 protein. The table has fewer than 250,000 distinct CDR3 sequences, 20% to 25% seen once. Input material: CD8+ T cells from PBMCs. This TCR was sampled from a human donor in good health (CMV status not recorded). Some clones in this sample may be carry-over from other donors' samples.

CDR3 sequence reads: CSLKWGGYTEAFF. Written as DNA, the CDR3 is TGCAGTCTAAAATGGGGAGGATACACTGAAGCTTTCTTT. This sequence joins TRBV29-1 and TRBJ1-1, with D unresolved. The CDR3 is 13 amino acids. The V gene's germline CDR1 is SQVTM and CDR2 ANQGSEA.